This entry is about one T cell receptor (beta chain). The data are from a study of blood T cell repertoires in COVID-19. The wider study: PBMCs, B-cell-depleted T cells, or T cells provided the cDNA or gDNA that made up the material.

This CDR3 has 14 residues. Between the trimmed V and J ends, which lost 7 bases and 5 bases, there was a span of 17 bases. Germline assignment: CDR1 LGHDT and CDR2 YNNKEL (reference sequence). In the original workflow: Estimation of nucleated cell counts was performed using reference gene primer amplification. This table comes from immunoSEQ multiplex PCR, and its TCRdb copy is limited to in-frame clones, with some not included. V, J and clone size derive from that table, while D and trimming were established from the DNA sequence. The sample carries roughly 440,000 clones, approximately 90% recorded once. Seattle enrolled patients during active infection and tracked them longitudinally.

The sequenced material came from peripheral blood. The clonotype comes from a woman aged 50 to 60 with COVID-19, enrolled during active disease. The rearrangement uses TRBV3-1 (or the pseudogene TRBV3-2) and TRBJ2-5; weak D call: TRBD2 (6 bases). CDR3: CASTPGTFRETQYF. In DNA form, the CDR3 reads TGTGCCAGCACCCCCGGGACTTTCCGGGAGACCCAGTACTTC.